One and the same sample provided the 13 T cell receptor beta chains below, sequenced in a study of cytomegalovirus exposure and HLA in healthy donors. Amplification used 60 Vbeta primers and 13 Jbeta primers. Generated by immunoSEQ multiplex PCR, the TCRdb table keeps only in-frame clones and is missing some. Of under 200,000 clones detected, around 75% appear once; the ten largest clones hold less than 5.5%. Sample: PBMCs. These receptor sequences come from a male donor in good health and CMV-seronegative.

The chain has TRBV6-1 and TRBJ2-3; 9 bases align to TRBD2. V dropped 6 bases and J dropped 2; count of bases not matched to a gene: 3. The CDR3 runs to 14 residues. CDR1 is MNHNS, CDR2 SASEGT, per germline. The CDR3 DNA reads TGTGCCAGCAGGCCGGGACTAGCCACAGATACGCAGTATTTT. It codes for CASRPGLATDTQYF.

The V and J genes are TRBV6-5 and TRBJ2-7; D gene unclear. The germline CDR1 and CDR2 sequences are MNHEY and SVGAGI. Between the trimmed V and J ends, which lost 5 bases and 0 bases, there was a span of 14 bases. The CDR3 consists of 15 residues. CDR3 bases: TGTGCCAGCAGTCCGGTGTTCTTGAGCTCCTACGAGCAGTACTTC. It translates to CASSPVFLSSYEQYF.

The gene calls are TRBV7-3 and TRBJ2-1; D perhaps matches TRBD1 (5 bases). V shed 5 bases and J shed 10 bases, with 9 bases lying between them. The germline CDR1 and CDR2 sequences are SGHTA and FQGTGA. The CDR3 totals 11 residues. The CDR3 reads CASSPGHEQFF. The CDR3 DNA sequence: TGTGCCAGCAGCCCAGGACACGAGCAGTTCTTC.

The chain recombines TRBV6-5 with TRBJ1-5; D possibly corresponds to TRBD1 (6 bases). Germline assignment: CDR1 MNHEY and CDR2 SVGAGI. The CDR3 runs to 15 residues. Between the trimmed V and J ends, which lost 0 bases and 4 bases, there was a span of 10 bases. The CDR3, as DNA: TGTGCCAGCAGTTACTCTGGGGGGGCTAATCAGCCCCAGCATTTT. It encodes CASSYSGGANQPQHF.

The CDR3 region has the DNA TGTGCCAGTAAGGTGAATAGCGCCTCCATCCAGACCCAGTACTTC. Its translation is CASKVNSASIQTQYF. The gene calls are TRBV19 and TRBJ2-5; D possibly corresponds to TRBD2 (5 bases). V lost 7 bases and J lost 6, with 21 bases in between. Per germline, CDR1 LNHDA and CDR2 SQIVND (reference sequence). There are 15 residues in the CDR3.

This clone appeared once. This sequence joins TRBV5-4 and TRBJ2-7, with TRBD2 matching over 9 bases. CDR1 is SGHNT, CDR2 YYREEE, per germline (reference sequence). Trimming took 4 bases from V and 0 from J; bases not matched to a gene: 5. CDR3 size: 15 residues. DNA of the CDR3: TGTGCCAGCAGCCTTAGCGGGGGTAGCTCCTACGAGCAGTACTTC. Its protein is CASSLSGGSSYEQYF.

This chain connects TRBV7-8 to TRBJ2-2; 11 bases are shared with TRBD2. V dropped 5 bases and J dropped 7; count of bases not matched to a gene: 9. The CDR3 loop spans 16 amino acids. CDR1 and CDR2 (germline): SGHVS, FQNEAQ. The CDR3 region is CASSRSGGATIGELFF. The CDR3 nucleotides are TGTGCCAGCAGCCGTAGCGGGGGGGCTACGATCGGGGAGCTGTTTTTT.

The V call is TRBV5-1, the J call TRBJ2-3; maybe TRBD1 (5 bases). CDR1 is SGHRS, CDR2 YFSETQ, per germline. The CDR3 runs to 15 residues. V was pared by 0 bases and J by 3 bases, with 11 bases between. Here the CDR3 reads CASSLVGQETDTQYF. The DNA of the CDR3 is TGCGCCAGCAGCTTGGTGGGGCAGGAGACAGATACGCAGTATTTT.

This chain joins TRBV12-5 and TRBJ2-3; maybe TRBD1 (5 bases). V gave up 0 bases and J gave up 5 bases, with 6 bases separating them. CDR3 length: 13 amino acids. Germline V gene data show CDR1 as LGHNT and CDR2 as FRNRAP. DNA of the CDR3: TGTGCTAGTGGTTTGGTAGGGGTAGATACGCAGTATTTT. It codes for CASGLVGVDTQYF.

The gene calls are TRBV5-6 and TRBJ1-3; the match to TRBD1 covers 7 bases. Germline CDR1 reads SGHDT; CDR2 reads YYEEEE. Trimming took 4 bases from V and 7 from J; bases not matched to a gene: 8. There are 14 residues in the CDR3. CDR3 nucleotide sequence: TGTGCCAGCAGCCTCGACAGGGCTCGGAACACCATATATTTT. Translation gives CASSLDRARNTIYF.

The CDR3: CAWESGTGAQPQHF. The CDR3 DNA reads TGTGCCTGGGAATCCGGGACAGGGGCCCAGCCCCAGCATTTT. The J gene is TRBJ1-5, the V gene TRBV30; 10 nucleotides agree with TRBD1. The CDR3 runs 14 residues. In germline, CDR1 is GTSNPN, CDR2 SVGIG (reference sequence). J gave up 7 bases and V 5 bases, and 8 bases lay outside the gene matches.

This chain connects TRBV21-1 to TRBJ1-5. TRBV21-1 is marked as a pseudogene. The CDR3 loop spans 14 amino acids. As DNA, the CDR3 is TGTGCCAGCAGCAAAGGTGAGGATTTTCAGCCCCAGCATTTT. Translation: CASSKGEDFQPQHF.

Only a few counts were recorded for this clone. The chain combines TRBV4-3 with TRBJ1-1; D is ambiguous. The V gene lost 4 bases and the J gene lost 8 bases, with 20 bases spanning the gap. CDR3 length: 15 residues. The germline CDR1 and CDR2 sequences are LGHNA and YSLEER. The CDR3 sequence is CASSPSLGERGEAFF. The CDR3 DNA reads TGCGCCAGCAGCCCAAGCCTCGGGGAGAGAGGCGAAGCTTTCTTT.